The clone carrying this TCR beta chain was observed many times. The antigen remains undetermined. TCRdb reanalysed the RT-PCR reads using MiXCR and keeps one entry per CDR3 protein. This sample has 650,000 to 700,000 distinct CDR3 sequences, with roughly 14% found just once. The data were taken from a study of response to subunit inactivated influenza vaccine. The CDR3 covers 13 residues. The germline V and J ends were trimmed by 7 bases and 0 bases, with 11 bases remaining between them. Germline V gene lookup returns CDR1 SGHRS and CDR2 YFSETQ. Study findings and constraints: Few new T cells, the authors suggested, are recruited by each seasonal influenza vaccination.

The sample consisted of PBMCs from blood, taken 12 days after vaccination. The gene calls are TRBV5-1 and TRBJ2-7; D is undetermined. This TCR was sampled from a man aged 45-65 years who received an inactivated influenza vaccine. DNA of the CDR3: TGCGCCAGCGCAGGACCGAGCTCCTACGAGCAGTACTTC. Encoded protein: CASAGPSSYEQYF.